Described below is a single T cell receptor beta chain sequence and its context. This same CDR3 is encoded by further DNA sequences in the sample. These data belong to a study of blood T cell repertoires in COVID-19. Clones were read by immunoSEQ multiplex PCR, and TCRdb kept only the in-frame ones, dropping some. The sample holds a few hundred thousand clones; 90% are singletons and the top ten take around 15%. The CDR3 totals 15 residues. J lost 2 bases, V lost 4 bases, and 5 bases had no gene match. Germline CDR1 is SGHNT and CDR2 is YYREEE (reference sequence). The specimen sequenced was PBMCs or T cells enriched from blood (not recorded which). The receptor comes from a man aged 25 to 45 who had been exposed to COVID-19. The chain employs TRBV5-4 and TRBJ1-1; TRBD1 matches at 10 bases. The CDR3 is CASSPRTGGNTEAFF. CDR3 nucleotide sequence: TGTGCCAGCAGCCCGCGGACAGGGGGTAACACTGAAGCTTTCTTT. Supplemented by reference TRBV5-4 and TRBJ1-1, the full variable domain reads ETGVTQSPTHLIKTRGQQVTLRCSSQSGHNTVSWYQQALGQGPQFIFQYYREEENGRGNFPPRFSGLQFPNYSSELNVNALELDDSALYLCASSPRTGGNTEAFFGQGTRLTVV.